This T cell receptor (beta chain) is drawn from a study of blood T cell repertoires in COVID-19. Study overall: COVID-19 samples collected from the United States, Italy and Spain covered acute and convalescent phases.

Sequencing used immunoSEQ multiplex PCR; TCRdb keeps in-frame clones, though not all of them. The sample contains 250,000 to 350,000 clones, around 85% of which appear only once. CDR1 is MNHNY, CDR2 SVGAGI, per germline (reference sequence). Trimming shortened V by 10 bases and J by 8 bases, and 18 bases separated the two germline ends. The CDR3 sequence is 13 residues long. Patients of the Seattle cohort, enrolled during active infection, were followed longitudinally. Material: peripheral blood. This receptor was obtained from a human donor with COVID-19, enrolled during active disease. The donor label of this sample is uncertain. The gene calls are TRBV6-6 and TRBJ2-1; D might be TRBD1 (5 bases). The CDR3: CATQGEVVYEQFF. DNA for the CDR3: TGTGCCACTCAAGGGGAAGTGGTCTATGAGCAGTTCTTC.